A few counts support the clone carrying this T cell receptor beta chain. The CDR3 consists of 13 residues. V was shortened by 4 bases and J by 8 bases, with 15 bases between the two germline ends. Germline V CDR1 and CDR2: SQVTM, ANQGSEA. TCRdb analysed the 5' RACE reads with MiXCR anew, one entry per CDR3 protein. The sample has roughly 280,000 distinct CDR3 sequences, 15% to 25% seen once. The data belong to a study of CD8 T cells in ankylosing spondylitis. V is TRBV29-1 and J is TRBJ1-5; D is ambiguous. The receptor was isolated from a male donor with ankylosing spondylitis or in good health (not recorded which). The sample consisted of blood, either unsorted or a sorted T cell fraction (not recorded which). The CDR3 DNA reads TGCAGCGTTGGCAAAGGCGGGTACGAGCCCCAGCATTTT. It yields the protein CSVGKGGYEPQHF.